These T cell receptor beta chains were read from a single sample in a study of cytomegalovirus exposure and HLA in healthy donors. Assay: immunoSEQ multiplex PCR; the TCRdb copy retains only in-frame clones and omits some. This sample has 150,000 to 200,000 clones, with approximately 82% found just once. Sequencing was performed on PBMCs. These receptors came from a woman aged 25 to 39 in good health and CMV-seronegative. Both conserved end residues are part of each CDR3. The D gene is left open where the match is weak. The size entry is marked missing in some rows and otherwise reads once, few, many or a size class.

v_call: TRBV7-9; clone_size: .; d_call: .; j_call: TRBJ1-1; cdr3_aa: CSSSIRGGTEAFF; cdr3_nt: TGTTCCAGCAGCATTAGGGGGGGCACTGAAGCTTTCTTT
v_call: TRBV5-4; clone_size: .; d_call: TRBD1; j_call: TRBJ2-5; cdr3_aa: CASSFNRGRETQYF; cdr3_nt: TGTGCCAGCAGTTTTAATAGGGGGCGTGAGACCCAGTACTTC
v_call: TRBV11-2; clone_size: .; d_call: TRBD1; j_call: TRBJ2-5; cdr3_aa: CASSRGGGTGVPETQYF; cdr3_nt: TGTGCCAGCAGCCGAGGAGGAGGGACAGGGGTCCCAGAGACCCAGTACTTC
v_call: TRBV9; clone_size: once; d_call: TRBD2; j_call: TRBJ2-1; cdr3_aa: CASSATSASSYNEQFF; cdr3_nt: TGTGCCAGCAGCGCCACTAGCGCGAGCTCCTACAATGAGCAGTTCTTC
v_call: TRBV9; clone_size: .; d_call: TRBD2; j_call: TRBJ2-3; cdr3_aa: CASSVALATDTQYF; cdr3_nt: TGTGCCAGCAGCGTAGCACTAGCGACAGATACGCAGTATTTT
v_call: TRBV5-1; clone_size: .; d_call: .; j_call: TRBJ2-2; cdr3_aa: CASSLYRSGTGELFF; cdr3_nt: TGCGCCAGCAGCTTGTACAGGTCGGGCACCGGGGAGCTGTTTTTT
v_call: TRBV28; clone_size: .; d_call: .; j_call: TRBJ2-1; cdr3_aa: CASSLTFRDYNEQFF; cdr3_nt: TGTGCCAGCAGTTTAACGTTTCGGGATTACAATGAGCAGTTCTTC
v_call: TRBV18; clone_size: .; d_call: TRBD1; j_call: TRBJ2-2; cdr3_aa: CASSPFGTGEGATGELFF; cdr3_nt: TGTGCCAGCTCACCATTCGGCACAGGGGAAGGGGCCACCGGGGAGCTGTTTTTT
v_call: TRBV5-8; clone_size: .; d_call: TRBD2; j_call: TRBJ2-7; cdr3_aa: CASSRVAGFYEQYF; cdr3_nt: TGTGCCAGCAGCCGAGTAGCGGGTTTCTACGAGCAGTACTTC
v_call: TRBV6-1; clone_size: once; d_call: .; j_call: TRBJ2-3; cdr3_aa: CASTQTGYSTDTQYF; cdr3_nt: TGTGCCAGCACTCAGACGGGGTATAGCACAGATACGCAGTATTTT
v_call: TRBV18; clone_size: few; d_call: TRBD2; j_call: TRBJ2-3; cdr3_aa: CASSPYNGGGTDTQYF; cdr3_nt: TGTGCCAGCTCACCTTATAACGGGGGGGGCACAGATACGCAGTATTTT
v_call: TRBV5-6; clone_size: .; d_call: .; j_call: TRBJ2-3; cdr3_aa: CASSLDSLTDTQYF; cdr3_nt: TGTGCCAGCAGCTTGGACAGCCTTACAGATACGCAGTATTTT
v_call: TRBV6-6; clone_size: .; d_call: .; j_call: TRBJ1-2; cdr3_aa: CASRSTGNGYTF; cdr3_nt: TGTGCCAGCAGGTCTACAGGGAATGGCTACACCTTC
v_call: TRBV29-1; clone_size: .; d_call: TRBD1; j_call: TRBJ2-6; cdr3_aa: CSVTSGTGWTGANGLTF; cdr3_nt: TGCAGCGTTACCTCCGGGACAGGGTGGACTGGGGCCAACGGCCTGACTTTC
v_call: TRBV19; clone_size: .; d_call: .; j_call: TRBJ2-2; cdr3_aa: CASSIVRAGELFF; cdr3_nt: TGTGCCAGTAGTATAGTCCGGGCCGGGGAGCTGTTTTTT
v_call: TRBV7-2; clone_size: .; d_call: .; j_call: TRBJ1-1; cdr3_aa: CASSLATGVTTEAFF; cdr3_nt: TGTGCCAGCAGCTTAGCGACGGGAGTCACGACTGAAGCTTTCTTT
v_call: TRBV7-2; clone_size: .; d_call: TRBD2; j_call: TRBJ2-7; cdr3_aa: CASSRLAGGIYEQYF; cdr3_nt: TGTGCCAGCAGCAGACTAGCGGGGGGGATCTACGAGCAGTACTTC
v_call: TRBV28; clone_size: once; d_call: .; j_call: TRBJ2-6; cdr3_aa: CASSPAGANGLTF; cdr3_nt: TGTGCCAGCAGCCCGGCTGGGGCCAACGGCCTGACTTTC
v_call: TRBV27; clone_size: many; d_call: .; j_call: TRBJ2-7; cdr3_aa: CASSLSVGGSSSYEQYF; cdr3_nt: TGTGCCAGCAGTTTATCCGTAGGAGGTAGTAGCTCCTACGAGCAGTACTTC
v_call: TRBV4-1; clone_size: once; d_call: TRBD1; j_call: TRBJ1-6; cdr3_aa: CASSQASWDRGKSPLHF; cdr3_nt: TGCGCCAGCAGCCAAGCCAGTTGGGACAGGGGGAAATCACCCCTCCACTTT
v_call: TRBV6-1; clone_size: .; d_call: .; j_call: TRBJ1-5; cdr3_aa: CASSEGGLNQPQHF; cdr3_nt: TGTGCCAGCAGTGAAGGCGGGTTAAATCAGCCCCAGCATTTT
v_call: TRBV4-1; clone_size: .; d_call: .; j_call: TRBJ1-5; cdr3_aa: CASSQEGVGDQPQHF; cdr3_nt: TGTGCCAGCAGCCAAGAGGGAGTCGGGGATCAGCCCCAGCATTTT
v_call: TRBV28; clone_size: .; d_call: TRBD1; j_call: TRBJ2-1; cdr3_aa: CASSTPGTGRYNEQFF; cdr3_nt: TGTGCCAGCAGCACCCCCGGGACAGGGAGGTACAATGAGCAGTTCTTC
v_call: TRBV4-3; clone_size: .; d_call: .; j_call: TRBJ2-2; cdr3_aa: CASSREHPPWTGELFF; cdr3_nt: TGCGCCAGCAGCCGGGAGCACCCACCATGGACCGGGGAGCTGTTTTTT
v_call: TRBV27; clone_size: .; d_call: TRBD1; j_call: TRBJ1-2; cdr3_aa: CASSGGAGGHGYTF; cdr3_nt: TGTGCCAGCAGTGGGGGAGCAGGGGGCCATGGCTACACCTTC
v_call: TRBV2; clone_size: .; d_call: .; j_call: TRBJ2-6; cdr3_aa: CASSERQLSSGANGLTF; cdr3_nt: TGTGCCAGCAGTGAACGGCAGTTAAGTTCTGGGGCCAACGGCCTGACTTTC
v_call: TRBV5-6; clone_size: few; d_call: TRBD1; j_call: TRBJ2-7; cdr3_aa: CASSLLGTGNYEQYF; cdr3_nt: TGTGCCAGCAGCTTGCTCGGGACAGGGAACTACGAGCAGTACTTC
v_call: TRBV27; clone_size: once; d_call: .; j_call: TRBJ2-6; cdr3_aa: CASSLSSGANVLTF; cdr3_nt: TGTGCCAGCAGCTTGAGCTCTGGGGCCAACGTCCTGACTTTC
v_call: TRBV4-1; clone_size: .; d_call: TRBD1; j_call: TRBJ2-3; cdr3_aa: CASSRTGTGPGRTDTQYF; cdr3_nt: TGCGCCAGCAGCCGAACCGGGACAGGCCCTGGGAGGACAGATACGCAGTATTTT
v_call: TRBV6-1; clone_size: .; d_call: TRBD1; j_call: TRBJ1-5; cdr3_aa: CATSVDRGNQPQHF; cdr3_nt: TGTGCCACCAGCGTAGACAGGGGAAATCAGCCCCAGCATTTT
v_call: TRBV19; clone_size: .; d_call: TRBD1; j_call: TRBJ1-6; cdr3_aa: CASHRGLNSPLHF; cdr3_nt: TGTGCCAGCCACAGGGGGCTTAATTCACCCCTCCACTTT
v_call: TRBV7-2; clone_size: .; d_call: .; j_call: TRBJ1-1; cdr3_aa: CASSLSVGVNTEAFF; cdr3_nt: TGTGCCAGCAGCTTATCGGTCGGAGTGAACACTGAAGCTTTCTTT
v_call: TRBV9; clone_size: .; d_call: .; j_call: TRBJ2-2; cdr3_aa: CASSQGGGNYGELFF; cdr3_nt: TGTGCCAGCAGCCAGGGAGGGGGGAATTATGGGGAGCTGTTTTTT
v_call: TRBV13; clone_size: .; d_call: TRBD2; j_call: TRBJ2-7; cdr3_aa: CASSLDRAGEAYEQYF; cdr3_nt: TGTGCCAGCAGCTTAGACCGGGCGGGAGAGGCCTACGAGCAGTACTTC
v_call: TRBV7-2; clone_size: .; d_call: .; j_call: TRBJ1-6; cdr3_aa: CASSLRRVNSPLHF; cdr3_nt: TGTGCCAGCAGCTTACGCAGGGTTAATTCACCCCTCCACTTT
v_call: TRBV2; clone_size: .; d_call: TRBD1; j_call: TRBJ1-2; cdr3_aa: CASTRTGGYGYTF; cdr3_nt: TGTGCCAGCACGAGGACAGGGGGATATGGCTACACCTTC
v_call: TRBV19; clone_size: .; d_call: .; j_call: TRBJ2-2; cdr3_aa: CASSKGDTGELFF; cdr3_nt: TGTGCCAGTAGTAAGGGGGACACCGGGGAGCTGTTTTTT
v_call: TRBV29-1; clone_size: .; d_call: .; j_call: TRBJ2-7; cdr3_aa: CSVGGGGHSYEQYF; cdr3_nt: TGCAGCGTTGGCGGTGGAGGCCACTCCTACGAGCAGTACTTC
v_call: TRBV5-6; clone_size: .; d_call: .; j_call: TRBJ2-3; cdr3_aa: CASSSGSQGPLSPTDTQYF; cdr3_nt: TGTGCCAGCAGCTCGGGTTCCCAGGGGCCGCTTTCACCTACAGATACGCAGTATTTT
v_call: TRBV27; clone_size: .; d_call: .; j_call: TRBJ2-3; cdr3_aa: CASSLSSRADTQYF; cdr3_nt: TGTGCCAGCAGTTTATCCTCCAGGGCAGATACGCAGTATTTT
v_call: TRBV27; clone_size: .; d_call: .; j_call: TRBJ2-2; cdr3_aa: CASSFLRPRGNTGELFF; cdr3_nt: TGTGCCAGCAGTTTTTTGAGACCCCGGGGAAACACCGGGGAGCTGTTTTTT
v_call: TRBV5-1; clone_size: .; d_call: .; j_call: TRBJ2-1; cdr3_aa: CASSLVAQHNEQFF; cdr3_nt: TGCGCCAGCAGCTTGGTTGCACAGCACAATGAGCAGTTCTTC
v_call: TRBV5-5; clone_size: .; d_call: .; j_call: TRBJ2-7; cdr3_aa: CASSLARDPGRYEQYF; cdr3_nt: TGTGCCAGCAGCTTGGCCAGGGATCCCGGTCGCTACGAGCAGTACTTC
v_call: TRBV30; clone_size: .; d_call: TRBD1; j_call: TRBJ1-4; cdr3_aa: CAWTRGANEKLFF; cdr3_nt: TGTGCCTGGACCAGGGGGGCGAATGAAAAACTGTTTTTT
v_call: TRBV5-1; clone_size: .; d_call: .; j_call: TRBJ2-7; cdr3_aa: CASRPARGYEQYF; cdr3_nt: TGCGCCAGCAGACCAGCTCGAGGATACGAGCAGTACTTC
v_call: TRBV7-2; clone_size: .; d_call: TRBD1; j_call: TRBJ1-3; cdr3_aa: CASSLRQGQGFPGNTIYF; cdr3_nt: TGTGCCAGCAGCTTAAGGCAAGGACAGGGGTTTCCTGGAAACACCATATATTTT
v_call: TRBV19; clone_size: .; d_call: TRBD2; j_call: TRBJ2-7; cdr3_aa: CASSKAGATAYEQYF; cdr3_nt: TGTGCCAGTAGTAAGGCGGGAGCTACCGCGTACGAGCAGTACTTC
v_call: TRBV7-6; clone_size: once; d_call: .; j_call: TRBJ2-1; cdr3_aa: CASSLEAGTDEQFF; cdr3_nt: TGTGCCAGCAGCTTAGAGGCGGGAACCGATGAGCAGTTCTTC
v_call: TRBV28; clone_size: .; d_call: .; j_call: TRBJ1-5; cdr3_aa: CASSLYRTASPGYSNQPQHF; cdr3_nt: TGTGCCAGCAGTTTATATCGGACAGCCTCCCCGGGGTATAGCAATCAGCCCCAGCATTTT
v_call: TRBV29-1; clone_size: .; d_call: TRBD2; j_call: TRBJ2-5; cdr3_aa: CSGLAGETQYF; cdr3_nt: TGCAGCGGACTAGCGGGTGAGACCCAGTACTTC